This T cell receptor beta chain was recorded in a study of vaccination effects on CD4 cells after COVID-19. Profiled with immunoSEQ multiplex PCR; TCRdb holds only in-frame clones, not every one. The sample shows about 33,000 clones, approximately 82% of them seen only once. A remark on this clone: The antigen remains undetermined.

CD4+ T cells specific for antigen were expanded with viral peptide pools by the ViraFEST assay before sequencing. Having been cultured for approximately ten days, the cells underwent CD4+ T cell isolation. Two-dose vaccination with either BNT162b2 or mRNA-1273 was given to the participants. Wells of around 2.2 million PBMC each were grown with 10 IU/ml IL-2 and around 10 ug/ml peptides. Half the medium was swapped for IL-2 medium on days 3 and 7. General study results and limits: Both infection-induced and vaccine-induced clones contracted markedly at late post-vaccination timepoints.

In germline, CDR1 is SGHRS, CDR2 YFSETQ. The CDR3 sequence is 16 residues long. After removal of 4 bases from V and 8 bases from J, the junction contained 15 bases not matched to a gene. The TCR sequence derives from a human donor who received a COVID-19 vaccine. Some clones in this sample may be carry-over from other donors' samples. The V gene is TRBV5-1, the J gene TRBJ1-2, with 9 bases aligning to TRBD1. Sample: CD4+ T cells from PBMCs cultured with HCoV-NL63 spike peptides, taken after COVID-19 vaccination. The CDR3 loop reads CASSLSTSGTGYGYTF. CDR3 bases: TGCGCCAGCAGCCTTTCCACCTCCGGGACAGGGTACGGCTACACCTTC.